This T cell receptor (beta chain) was captured by sequencing in a study of blood T cell repertoires in COVID-19 (dated by TCRdb to the early 2020s). With regard to the full study: Samples from collaborators originated in the United States, Italy and Spain and spanned both the acute and convalescent phases of COVID-19. The material from the prospective study consisted of cDNA or gDNA derived from T cells, B-cell-depleted T cells, or PBMCs. Deeply sampled blood TCRbeta repertoires from subjects exposed to, actively infected with, or recovered from COVID-19 were included in the dataset. The repertoires were released in a freely available public database intended as a resource for research on the immune response to SARS-CoV-2. Samples came from the ongoing ImmuneRACE study (first 160 participants) plus 1,254 subjects from 6 global collaborators. The sample metadata nearly always contained a de-identified subject ID, COVID-19 status, age in years and sex. Where available, HLA class I and class II types were obtained from metadata supplied by the sample provider rather than from assay-based typing. Broad study findings and their caveats: The quantity of clinical and demographic metadata differed by source and by participant and was supplied without curation.

In the prospective study, participants were roughly 18 to 95 years old, resided in about two dozen geographic areas of the United States, and were enrolled through a virtual design. In the prospective study, participants were assigned to cohorts based on the clinical history participants reported in a screening survey and a study questionnaire. For ImmuneRACE Cohort 3, a participant was defined as recovered based on two consecutive negative NP/OP PCR tests, clearance by a healthcare professional, or resolution of symptoms. Mobile phlebotomists in the prospective study collected whole blood, serum and a nasopharyngeal or oropharyngeal swab from every participant. Additional blood draws and questionnaires over an approximately two-month period could optionally be provided by prospective study participants. Before DNA extraction, blood samples from the prospective study were shipped at room temperature or frozen.

For this clone: Its target antigen remains unknown. No clone much larger than this one lies a single base away; base qualities are absent.

The immunoSEQ Assay, a bias-controlled multiplex PCR, was used to amplify TCRbeta CDR3 regions from genomic DNA. The study's own analysis went as follows. The number of nucleated cells in each sample was estimated by amplification of reference gene primers within the assay. Sequence reads were collapsed and filtered to measure the absolute abundance of every unique TCRbeta CDR3 rearrangement. For each sample, productive Simpson clonality was calculated by taking the square root of Simpson's diversity index across productive rearrangements. TCRdb took over this immuneACCESS table, retaining in-frame rearrangements with V and J assigned. Such tables are incomplete; in checked studies, under half of the missing clones stem from an unresolved V gene, and the remainder is unexplained. V and J calls and clone size come straight from that table; D and trimming were deduced from the DNA. For this sample the table gives more than 250,000 clones, of which around 87% were detected only once. The top ten clones comprise less than 6% of the sample.

The CDR3 has 14 amino acids, counting the end cysteine and phenylalanine. CDR3 DNA only is kept here, 42 bases in frame from base 1. The germline V gene sets CDR1 to MDHEN and CDR2 to SYDVKM. V gives up 7 bases and J gives up 2 bases, and the segment between their germline ends measures 12 bases. The sequenced sample was PBMCs or T cells enriched from blood (not recorded which). This receptor was obtained from a woman aged 30 to 39 who had recovered from COVID-19. This chain is built from TRBV28 and TRBJ1-5; the best D guess is TRBD1, with 5 bases matching. The bases are TGTGCCAGCATCGAAAGGGGCGGCAATCAGCCCCAGCATTTT. Its protein product is CASIERGGNQPQHF.